The present T cell receptor (beta chain) was sequenced within a study of shared clonotypes between healthy human individuals. A single count supports this clone. Clones were read by immunoSEQ multiplex PCR, and TCRdb kept only the in-frame ones, dropping some. The profile shows hundreds of thousands of clones, 80% to 90% of them singletons. The CDR3 has 17 residues. From germline, CDR1 is MGHRA and CDR2 YSYEKL. The trim removed 0 bases at V and 2 bases at J, leaving 7 bases unmatched. This chain connects TRBV4-1 to TRBJ2-1; 7 bases are a match to TRBD2. The clonotype originates from a man aged 18 to 29 in good health. The source material was memory CD8+ T cells sorted from blood. Sample subset: CD45RO+ cells pooled with CCR7-negative TemRA cells. CDR3 protein: CASSQDPSSGAYNEQFF. Here the CDR3 DNA reads TGCGCCAGCAGCCAAGACCCTTCTAGCGGAGCCTACAATGAGCAGTTCTTC.